Listed below are T cell receptor beta chains from one sample, sequenced in a study of T cells after yellow fever vaccination. Each CDR3 protein is one row after TCRdb ran MiXCR on the 5' RACE reads. The sample includes roughly 330,000 distinct CDR3 sequences, approximately 7% seen only once; the top ten take roughly a sixth. The specimen comprised PBMCs, sampled roughly 45 days after the first yellow fever vaccination. The receptor set was obtained from a young man who received the YFV17D yellow fever vaccine. The CDR3 runs from the conserved cysteine through the conserved F or W.

j_gene	v_gene	CDR3aa
TRBJ2-2	TRBV5-1	CASSFLARANTGELFF
TRBJ1-2	TRBV14	CASSQLGDSYYGYTF
TRBJ1-4	TRBV12-3/TRBV12-4	CASSPNNEKLFF
TRBJ1-6	TRBV6-1	CASSMTGFDSPLHF
TRBJ2-2	TRBV20-1	CSARAGLAGFTGELFF
TRBJ1-2	TRBV12-3/TRBV12-4	CATNSGTGGNGYTF
TRBJ1-2	TRBV21-1	CASSRVRQGRYGYTF
TRBJ2-1	TRBV11-2	CASRTLAGGQNEQFF
TRBJ2-5	TRBV7-2	CASSLEFGASGF
TRBJ2-5	TRBV20-1	CSASPRGSGQETQYF
TRBJ2-1	TRBV20-1	CSATGQGNEQFF
TRBJ2-2	TRBV4-3	CASSHLTGELFF
TRBJ2-2	TRBV7-9	CASSFFVGELFF
TRBJ2-6	TRBV6-5	CASSSRRVSSGANVLTF
TRBJ1-1	TRBV4-2	CASSQVLTGQGKTEAFF